Each of the 9 T cell receptor beta chains below was sequenced from the same sample in a study of early T cells in non-severe SARS-CoV-2 infection (dated by TCRdb to the early 2020s). The library was made by 5' RACE. The sequencer was a NextSeq 500. TCRdb reanalyzed the raw reads on its own, using fastp at Q25 for trimming and MiXCR for clone calling, and kept in-frame beta chains. Under each unique CDR3 protein, matching rows form one entry showing the most common genes and DNA. The sample records more than 50,000 distinct CDR3 sequences, roughly 12% of which are singletons. The ten largest make up about 2.7% of the sample. Sequencing was performed on whole blood, taken at baseline. These receptors came from an adult who was a healthcare worker with PCR-confirmed SARS-CoV-2 infection or an uninfected control (not recorded which).

Only a few counts were recorded for this clonotype. The chain has TRBV14 and TRBJ2-3; TRBD2 might be the D (6 bases). Germline lookup yields CDR1 SGHDN and CDR2 FVKESK. This CDR3 spans 16 amino acids. Trimming removed 0 bases from V and 3 bases from J, with 13 bases in between. The CDR3 loop reads CASSQDWGLRTDTQYF. DNA of the CDR3: TGTGCCAGCAGCCAAGATTGGGGACTTCGGACAGATACGCAGTATTTT. Combining the CDR3 with reference TRBV14 and TRBJ2-3 gives the whole variable domain EAGVTQFPSHSVIEKGQTVTLRCDPISGHDNLYWYRRVMGKEIKFLLHFVKESKQDESGMPNNRFLAERTGGTYSTLKVQPAELEDSGVYFCASSQDWGLRTDTQYFGPGTRLTVL.

This clonotype was observed a handful of times. This chain connects TRBV11-2 to TRBJ1-2, with D possibly being TRBD1 (5 bases). This CDR3 is 16 amino acids long. Germline CDR1 reads SGHAT; CDR2 reads FQNNGV. V was shortened by 1 base and J by 0 bases, with 12 bases between the two germline ends. CDR3 loop: CASSLVGGLSNYGYTF. CDR3 in DNA: TGTGCCAGCAGCTTAGTCGGGGGACTTTCTAACTATGGCTACACCTTC.

This clonotype ranks as medium-sized (0.01 to 0.1%). The rearrangement joins TRBV4-1 to TRBJ2-5; possibly TRBD2 for D (6 bases). Germline loops: CDR1 MGHRA, CDR2 YSYEKL. Trimming left V 2 bases short and J 6 bases short, with 16 bases between. This CDR3 spans 15 amino acids. CDR3 residues: CASSQWQGGEKTQYF. The CDR3, as DNA: TGCGCCAGCAGCCAATGGCAGGGAGGAGAAAAGACCCAGTACTTC.

This clonotype was seen many times. The chain has TRBV7-6 and TRBJ2-5; D gene unclear. Germline CDR1 SGHVS, CDR2 FNYEAQ. The germline V and J ends were trimmed by 0 bases and 1 base, with 6 bases remaining between them. This CDR3 region has 14 residues. The CDR3 DNA reads as TGTGCCAGCAGCTTAGCGCAACTCCAAGAGACCCAGTACTTC. It specifies CASSLAQLQETQYF. Supplemented by reference TRBV7-6 and TRBJ2-5, the full variable domain reads GAGVSQSPRYKVTKRGQDVALRCDPISGHVSLYWYRQALGQGPEFLTYFNYEAQQDKSGLPNDRFSAERPEGSISTLTIQRTEQRDSAMYRCASSLAQLQETQYFGPGTRLLVL.

This chain uses TRBV5-3 with TRBJ2-3; 7 bases are shared with TRBD2. Being an ORF, TRBV5-3 has a function that is uncertain. This CDR3 has 18 residues. Unmatched junction bases numbered 22, after V lost 7 bases and J lost 5 bases. The CDR3 is CARGRLVASGLSLDTQYF. The DNA for the CDR3 is TGTGCCAGAGGAAGGCTGGTAGCTAGCGGCCTCTCTTTAGATACGCAGTATTTT.

This clonotype was seen only a few times. The CDR3 nucleotides are TGCAGTGCTAGAACTTCACCCCAGAATTCACCCCTCCACTTT. Protein sequence: CSARTSPQNSPLHF. The chain carries TRBV20-1 and TRBJ1-6; D gene uncertain. V was trimmed by 2 bases and J by 7 bases, leaving 12 bases between them. Germline V lookup: CDR1 DFQATT, CDR2 SNEGSKA (reference sequence). This CDR3 spans 14 amino acids.

The V gene is TRBV20-1, the J gene TRBJ2-7; 7 bases map to TRBD2. CDR3 length equals 13 residues. CDR1 and CDR2 from the germline V gene are DFQATT and SNEGSKA (reference sequence). V shed 0 bases, J shed 6 bases, and the junction held 5 bases outside the gene matches. The CDR3 spells CSARDFGGSEQYF. CDR3 coding DNA: TGCAGTGCTAGAGATTTCGGCGGGAGCGAGCAGTACTTC.

This clonotype rates as medium-sized. V and J are TRBV6-4 and TRBJ2-3, with a weak D call TRBD2 (5 bases). The CDR3 runs to 13 residues. V was shortened by 6 bases and J by 3 bases, with 10 bases between the two germline ends. The germline V gene encodes CDR1 MRHNA and CDR2 SNTAGT. The CDR3 loop is CASSTRETDTQYF. The CDR3 DNA follows: TGTGCCAGCAGCACAAGGGAGACAGATACGCAGTATTTT.

This clonotype was seen repeatedly, ten times or more. This sequence joins TRBV27 and TRBJ1-4; D remains unclear. This CDR3 has 13 residues. Germline V lookup: CDR1 MNHEY, CDR2 SMNVEV (reference sequence). Trimming left V 8 bases short and J 5 bases short, with 12 bases between. As DNA, the CDR3 is TGTGCCAGCCGGGGAAACCTAAATGAAAAACTGTTTTTT. It encodes CASRGNLNEKLFF. The entire variable domain, with the rest obtained from reference TRBV27 and TRBJ1-4, is as follows: EAQVTQNPRYLITVTGKKLTVTCSQNMNHEYMSWYRQDPGLGLRQIYYSMNVEVTDKGDVPEGYKVSRKEKRNFPLILESPSPNQTSLYFCASRGNLNEKLFFGSGTQLSVL.